These 24 T cell receptor beta chains share one sample of origin, sequenced in a study of blood T cell repertoires in COVID-19. Sequencing used immunoSEQ multiplex PCR; TCRdb keeps in-frame clones, though not all of them. The table lists 200,000 to 250,000 clones, about 85% of them singletons. Sequenced material: peripheral blood. The receptors were gathered from an elderly woman with COVID-19, enrolled during active disease.

This chain uses TRBV6-6 with TRBJ2-3; TRBD2 agrees at 8 bases. Germline values: CDR1 MNHNY, CDR2 SVGAGI (reference sequence). The CDR3 runs to 16 residues. V was clipped by 7 bases and J by 7 bases; unmatched bases: 16. The CDR3 reads CASTPEGDSGKHTQYF. CDR3 sequence (DNA): TGTGCCAGCACCCCCGAGGGTGATAGCGGGAAACATACGCAGTATTTT.

The genes are TRBV6-5 and TRBJ2-4; possible D gene TRBD1, 5 bases. Looked up from germline, CDR1 is MNHEY and CDR2 is SVGAGI. V lost 5 bases and J 9 bases, leaving 20 bases between the germline ends. The CDR3 spans 15 residues. DNA for the CDR3: TGTGCCAGCAGTCGGATGCAAACCCAGGGTAGCATTCAGTACTTC. This codes for CASSRMQTQGSIQYF.

The chain has TRBV3-1 (or the pseudogene TRBV3-2) and TRBJ2-5; D gene ambiguous. The V gene lost 1 base and the J gene lost 4 bases, with 13 bases spanning the gap. In germline, CDR1 is LGHDT, CDR2 YNNKEL (reference sequence). The CDR3 extends over 15 amino acids. This CDR3 reads CASSQALTLGETQYF. The CDR3 nucleotides are TGTGCCAGCAGCCAAGCACTCACTCTCGGAGAGACCCAGTACTTC.

V gene TRBV5-4 combines with J gene TRBJ1-1, with a tentative D call TRBD1 (6 bases). The V end was cut by 0 bases, the J end by 4 bases, with 10 bases between. Germline CDR1 SGHNT, CDR2 YYREEE (reference sequence). The CDR3 consists of 14 residues. CDR3 sequence reads: CASSLGGPGTEAFF. CDR3 nucleotide sequence: TGTGCCAGCAGCTTGGGGGGGCCAGGCACTGAAGCTTTCTTT.

This rearrangement joins TRBV5-6 to TRBJ2-2, with 9 bases matching TRBD1. This CDR3 is built from 17 residues. Trimming at V came to 1 base and at J to 5 bases, leaving 9 bases not matched to a gene. Germline-derived CDR1 and CDR2 are SGHDT and YYEEEE. This chain's CDR3 is CASSLWDRVVSTGELFF. The CDR3 DNA follows: TGTGCCAGCAGCTTGTGGGACAGGGTTGTGTCGACCGGGGAGCTGTTTTTT.

V gene TRBV15 combines with J gene TRBJ1-2; no clear D gene. The germline V gene encodes CDR1 LNHNV and CDR2 YYDKDF (reference sequence). This CDR3 is built from 13 residues. The V gene lost 0 bases and the J gene lost 8 bases, with 10 bases spanning the gap. DNA for the CDR3: TGTGCCACCAGCAGAGATCTGGTGGGCGGCTACACCTTC. It is translated as CATSRDLVGGYTF.

The V gene is TRBV28, the J gene TRBJ1-2, with a tentative D call TRBD1 (5 bases). Germline loops: CDR1 MDHEN, CDR2 SYDVKM. This CDR3 has 12 amino acids. With 10 bases removed from V and 6 bases from J, the gap between germline ends came to 15 bases. CDR3 sequence: CATPAGHDGYTF. CDR3 nucleotide sequence: TGTGCCACCCCCGCGGGGCACGATGGCTACACCTTC.

The rearrangement links TRBV28 to TRBJ2-1; D might be TRBD2 (5 bases). Trimming stripped 10 bases from V and 9 bases from J, with 10 bases between. Germline lookup yields CDR1 MDHEN and CDR2 SYDVKM. This CDR3 contains 10 residues. CDR3 nucleotides: TGTGCCACCTGGAGGAGTGAGCAGTTCTTC. This encodes CATWRSEQFF.

The chain combines TRBV28 with TRBJ2-7; 9 bases are a match to TRBD1. The ends lost 6 bases at V and 4 bases at J; junction bases unmatched: 10. Germline V gene sequence: CDR1 MDHEN, CDR2 SYDVKM. This CDR3 spans 15 amino acids. This chain's CDR3 is CASRGSAQGAYEQYF. CDR3 in DNA: TGTGCCAGCAGGGGTTCGGCACAGGGGGCTTACGAGCAGTACTTC. The full variable domain, rest sourced from reference TRBV28 and TRBJ2-7, is DVKVTQSSRYLVKRTGEKVFLECVQDMDHENMFWYRQDPGLGLRLIYFSYDVKMKEKGDIPEGYSVSREKKERFSLILESASTNQTSMYLCASRGSAQGAYEQYFGPGTRLTVT.

This clone appeared a few times. V gene TRBV7-9 combines with J gene TRBJ1-6; TRBD1 is a possible D gene (5 bases). Trimming cost V 0 bases and J 6 bases, with 9 bases left between them. Germline CDR1 is SEHNR and CDR2 is FQNEAQ (reference sequence). The length of the CDR3 is 15 residues. The CDR3 nucleotides read TGTGCCAGCAGCTTAGCTGGCAGGGCTAATTCACCCCTCCACTTT. Its protein is CASSLAGRANSPLHF.

The chain uses TRBV7-3 and TRBJ2-2; D call uncertain. CDR3 length: 13 residues. Germline loops: CDR1 SGHTA, CDR2 FQGTGA. Trimming cost V 5 bases and J 6 bases, with 10 bases left between them. The CDR3 here is CASSIQAPGELFF. As DNA, the CDR3 is TGTGCCAGCAGCATCCAAGCTCCCGGGGAGCTGTTTTTT.

The CDR3 sequence is CASIDGDSWGDEAFF. CDR3 coding DNA: TGCGCCAGCATAGACGGGGACTCCTGGGGCGATGAAGCTTTCTTT. This chain connects TRBV5-1 to TRBJ1-1, with D possibly matching TRBD1 (5 bases). V dropped 6 bases and J dropped 7 bases, with 22 bases sitting between them. Per the germline V gene, CDR1 is SGHRS and CDR2 is YFSETQ. The CDR3 spans 15 residues.

The rearrangement uses TRBV3-1 (or the pseudogene TRBV3-2) and TRBJ1-2, with 11 nucleotides matching TRBD1. Losses at the gene ends were 2 bases for V and 13 bases for J; bases not matched to a gene: 3. CDR1 is LGHDT, CDR2 YNNKEL, per germline (reference sequence). CDR3 length: 12 amino acids. The CDR3 DNA is TGTGCCAGCAGCCAAAACGGACAGGGGGCCACCTTC. The encoded protein is CASSQNGQGATF.

V is TRBV11-2 and J is TRBJ2-3; 7 bases fit TRBD1. With V trimmed by 5 bases and J by 2 bases, 4 bases remained unmatched. The CDR3 consists of 14 residues. Germline CDR1 reads SGHAT; CDR2 reads FQNNGV. CDR3 in amino acids: CASSLGQHTDTQYF. CDR3 nucleotide sequence: TGTGCCAGCAGCCTGGGACAGCACACAGATACGCAGTATTTT.

This clone was seen only once. The chain links TRBV7-6 to TRBJ2-5; the match to TRBD1 covers 8 bases. Germline assignment: CDR1 SGHVS and CDR2 FNYEAQ. This CDR3 spans 15 amino acids. V gave up 4 bases and J gave up 0 bases; unmatched junction bases: 4. The CDR3 sequence: CASSSRQGHQETQYF. For the CDR3, the DNA is TGTGCCAGCAGCTCCAGACAGGGGCACCAAGAGACCCAGTACTTC.

The chain recombines TRBV2 with TRBJ2-1; 10 nucleotides agree with TRBD2. Per the germline V gene, CDR1 is SNHLY and CDR2 is FYNNEI. The J segment lost 5 bases and the V segment lost 5 bases, leaving 6 bases of the junction unmatched. The CDR3 length is 15 residues. The CDR3 coding sequence is TGTGCCAGCAGTAAGGAAAGCGGGGGGGACAATGAGCAGTTCTTC. Translation: CASSKESGGDNEQFF. The whole variable domain, filled in from reference TRBV2 and TRBJ2-1, reads EPEVTQTPSHQVTQMGQEVILRCVPISNHLYFYWYRQILGQKVEFLVSFYNNEISEKSEIFDDQFSVERPDGSNFTLKIRSTKLEDSAMYFCASSKESGGDNEQFFGPGTRLTVL.

V usage is TRBV6-5 and J usage is TRBJ1-2, with a possible D match to TRBD1 (5 bases). Germline V gene sequence: CDR1 MNHEY, CDR2 SVGAGI. The CDR3 consists of 13 residues. Deletions cut 6 bases from V and 7 bases from J, with 15 bases between. The CDR3 bases are TGTGCCAGCAGGGGGGGACTGAGTGGTGGCTACACCTTC. This encodes CASRGGLSGGYTF.

The chain links TRBV7-3 to TRBJ2-5; D is perhaps TRBD2 (6 bases). The CDR3 loop spans 14 amino acids. The germline V gene encodes CDR1 SGHTA and CDR2 FQGTGA. The germline V and J ends were trimmed by 2 bases and 5 bases, with 12 bases remaining between them. The chain's CDR3 is CASSLGGAAETQYF. As DNA, the CDR3 is TGTGCCAGCAGCTTAGGCGGGGCGGCGGAGACCCAGTACTTC.

J is TRBJ1-5 and V is TRBV19; 7 bases agree with TRBD1. Germline values: CDR1 LNHDA, CDR2 SQIVND (reference sequence). With 6 bases clipped from V and 5 bases from J, the junction kept 10 bases outside the gene matches. The CDR3 is 15 amino acids. The CDR3 nucleotides are TGTGCCAGTAGATCGTCGACAGGGTGGCATCAGCCCCAGCATTTT. Its translation: CASRSSTGWHQPQHF.

This sequence joins TRBV28 and TRBJ2-7; 14 positions agree with TRBD2. This CDR3 is built from 14 residues. J lost 4 bases, V lost 8 bases, and 4 bases had no gene match. Germline-derived CDR1 and CDR2 are MDHEN and SYDVKM. CDR3 nucleotides: TGTGCCAGCCGGGGACTAGCGGGGGTATACGAGCAGTACTTC. This codes for CASRGLAGVYEQYF. The variable domain in full, with the rest retrieved from reference TRBV28 and TRBJ2-7, is DVKVTQSSRYLVKRTGEKVFLECVQDMDHENMFWYRQDPGLGLRLIYFSYDVKMKEKGDIPEGYSVSREKKERFSLILESASTNQTSMYLCASRGLAGVYEQYFGPGTRLTVT.

This chain uses TRBV11-2 with TRBJ1-1; tentatively, D is TRBD1 (6 bases). The CDR3 is made up of 16 amino acids. Trimming cost V 3 bases and J 4 bases, with 18 bases left between them. Germline loops: CDR1 SGHAT, CDR2 FQNNGV. CDR3 DNA sequence: TGTGCCAGCAGCTTGGGTATAGGGATACAGGGCACTGAAGCTTTCTTT. Its translation: CASSLGIGIQGTEAFF.

A few counts support this clone. The chain carries TRBV28 and TRBJ1-4, with 7 bases aligning to TRBD1. From germline, CDR1 is MDHEN and CDR2 SYDVKM. V trimming: 6 bases; J trimming: 3 bases; junction bases outside the gene matches: 16. This CDR3 is built from 18 residues. The CDR3 region has the DNA TGTGCCAGCAGCTCCCCCCCAAGGGGGCTGTCGGCTAATGAAAAACTGTTTTTT. Its translation: CASSSPPRGLSANEKLFF.

The rearrangement uses TRBV5-1 and TRBJ2-7; 11 bases align to TRBD1. Germline CDR1 SGHRS, CDR2 YFSETQ. V shed 4 bases and J 7 bases; nucleotides not matched to a gene: 10. This CDR3 comprises 15 residues. CDR3 protein: CASSQRTGGLDEQYF. The CDR3 region has the DNA TGCGCCAGCAGCCAACGGACAGGGGGCTTGGATGAGCAGTACTTC.

This chain uses TRBV24-1 with TRBJ2-3, with 9 bases identical to TRBD1. There are 17 residues in the CDR3. Trimming cost V 4 bases and J 2 bases; bases outside gene matches: 9. Germline loops: CDR1 KGHDR, CDR2 SFDVKD. The CDR3 DNA sequence: TGTGCCACCAGTGAGTTCTCCGGGACAGGGTACACAGATACGCAGTATTTT. Translation: CATSEFSGTGYTDTQYF.